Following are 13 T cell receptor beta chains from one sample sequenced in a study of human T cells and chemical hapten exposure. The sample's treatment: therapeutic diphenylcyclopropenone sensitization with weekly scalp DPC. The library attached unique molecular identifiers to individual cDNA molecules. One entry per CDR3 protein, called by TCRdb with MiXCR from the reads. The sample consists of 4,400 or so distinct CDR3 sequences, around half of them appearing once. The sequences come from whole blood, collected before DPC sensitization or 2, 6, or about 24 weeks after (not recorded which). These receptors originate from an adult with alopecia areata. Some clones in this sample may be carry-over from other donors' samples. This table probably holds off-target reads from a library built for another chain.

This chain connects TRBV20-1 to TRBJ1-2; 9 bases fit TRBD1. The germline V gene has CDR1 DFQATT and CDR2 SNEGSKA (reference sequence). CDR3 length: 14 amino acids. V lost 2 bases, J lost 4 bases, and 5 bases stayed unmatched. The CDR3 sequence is CSARPGQGSYGYTF. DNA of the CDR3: TGCAGTGCTAGACCCGGACAGGGGTCCTATGGCTACACCTTC.

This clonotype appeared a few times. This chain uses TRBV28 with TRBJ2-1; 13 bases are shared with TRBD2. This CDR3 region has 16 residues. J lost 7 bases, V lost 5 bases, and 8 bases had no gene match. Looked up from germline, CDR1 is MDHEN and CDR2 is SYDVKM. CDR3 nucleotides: TGTGCCAGCAGTCCCTGGACTAGCGGGAGTACGAATGAGCAGTTCTTC. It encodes CASSPWTSGSTNEQFF.

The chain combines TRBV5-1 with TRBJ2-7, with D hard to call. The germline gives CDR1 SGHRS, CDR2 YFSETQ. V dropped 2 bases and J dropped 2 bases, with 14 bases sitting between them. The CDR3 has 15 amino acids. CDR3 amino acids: CASSFGNSQTYEQYF. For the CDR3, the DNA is TGCGCCAGCAGCTTTGGAAACTCCCAGACCTACGAGCAGTACTTC.

The CDR3 spells CSAHAAGPYNEQFF. The CDR3 nucleotides read TGCAGTGCTCACGCAGCGGGTCCATACAATGAGCAGTTCTTC. This chain connects TRBV20-1 to TRBJ2-1, with D possibly matching TRBD2 (6 bases). V gave up 5 bases and J gave up 4 bases, with 15 bases separating them. Germline assignment: CDR1 DFQATT and CDR2 SNEGSKA (reference sequence). The CDR3 is 14 residues long.

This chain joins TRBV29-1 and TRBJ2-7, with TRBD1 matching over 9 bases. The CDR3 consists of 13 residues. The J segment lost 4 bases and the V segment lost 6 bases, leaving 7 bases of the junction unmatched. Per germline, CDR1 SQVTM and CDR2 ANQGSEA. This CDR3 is CSVQTGGVYEQYF. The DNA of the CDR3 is TGCAGCGTGCAAACAGGGGGCGTGTACGAGCAGTACTTC.

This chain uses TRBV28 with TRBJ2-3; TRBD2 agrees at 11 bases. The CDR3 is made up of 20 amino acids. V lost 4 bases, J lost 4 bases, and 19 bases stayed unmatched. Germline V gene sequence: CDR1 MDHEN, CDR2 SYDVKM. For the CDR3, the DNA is TGTGCCAGCAGTTCTCCCCGGGTAGCGGGGGGGCCGGATCCGGCAGATACGCAGTATTTT. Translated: CASSSPRVAGGPDPADTQYF.

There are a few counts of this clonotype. The CDR3 nucleotides are TGTGCCAGCAGTCCTACCGGGGAGCTGTTTTTT. Its protein product is CASSPTGELFF. The genes are TRBV2 and TRBJ2-2; D remains ambiguous. The CDR3 covers 11 residues. Trimming stripped 5 bases from V and 5 bases from J, with 3 bases between. Looked up from germline, CDR1 is SNHLY and CDR2 is FYNNEI.

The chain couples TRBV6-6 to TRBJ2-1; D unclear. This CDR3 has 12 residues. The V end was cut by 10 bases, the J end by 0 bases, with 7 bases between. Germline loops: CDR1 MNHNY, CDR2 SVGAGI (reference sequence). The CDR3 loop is CATASSYNEQFF. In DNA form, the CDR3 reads TGTGCCACCGCGAGCTCCTACAATGAGCAGTTCTTC.

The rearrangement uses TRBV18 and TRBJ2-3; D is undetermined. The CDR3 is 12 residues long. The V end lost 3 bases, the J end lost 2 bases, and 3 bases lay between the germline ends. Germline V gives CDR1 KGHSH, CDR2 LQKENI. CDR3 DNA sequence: TGTGCCAGCTCACCCAACACAGATACGCAGTATTTT. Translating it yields CASSPNTDTQYF.

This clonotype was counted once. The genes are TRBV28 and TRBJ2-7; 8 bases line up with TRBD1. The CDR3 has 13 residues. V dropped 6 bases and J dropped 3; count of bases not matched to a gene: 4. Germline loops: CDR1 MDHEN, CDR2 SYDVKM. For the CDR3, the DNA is TGTGCCAGCAGGACCGGGACAGGCTACGAGCAGTACTTC. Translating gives CASRTGTGYEQYF. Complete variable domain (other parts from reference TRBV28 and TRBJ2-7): DVKVTQSSRYLVKRTGEKVFLECVQDMDHENMFWYRQDPGLGLRLIYFSYDVKMKEKGDIPEGYSVSREKKERFSLILESASTNQTSMYLCASRTGTGYEQYFGPGTRLTVT.

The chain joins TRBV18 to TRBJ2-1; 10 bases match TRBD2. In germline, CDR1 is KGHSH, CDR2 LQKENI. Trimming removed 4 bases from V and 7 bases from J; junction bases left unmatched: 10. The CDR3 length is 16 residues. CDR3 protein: CASSQSSGGAGNEQFF. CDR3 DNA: TGTGCCAGCTCACAGTCCAGCGGGGGGGCCGGAAATGAGCAGTTCTTC.

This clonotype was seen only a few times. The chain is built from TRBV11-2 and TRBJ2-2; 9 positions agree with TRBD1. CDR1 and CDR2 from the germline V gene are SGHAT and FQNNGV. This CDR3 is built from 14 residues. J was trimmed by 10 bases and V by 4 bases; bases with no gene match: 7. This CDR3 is CASSSTTGGAELFF. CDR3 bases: TGTGCCAGCAGCTCCACCACAGGGGGCGCGGAGCTGTTTTTT.

The CDR3 DNA is TGTGCCAGCAGCCTTACTAGCGGGGTAACCTACGAGCAGTACTTC. It encodes CASSLTSGVTYEQYF. The rearrangement uses TRBV6-5 and TRBJ2-7; 10 nucleotides align to TRBD2. The CDR3 is 15 amino acids. The germline CDR1 and CDR2 sequences are MNHEY and SVGAGI. V shed 6 bases, J shed 2 bases, and the junction held 7 bases outside the gene matches.